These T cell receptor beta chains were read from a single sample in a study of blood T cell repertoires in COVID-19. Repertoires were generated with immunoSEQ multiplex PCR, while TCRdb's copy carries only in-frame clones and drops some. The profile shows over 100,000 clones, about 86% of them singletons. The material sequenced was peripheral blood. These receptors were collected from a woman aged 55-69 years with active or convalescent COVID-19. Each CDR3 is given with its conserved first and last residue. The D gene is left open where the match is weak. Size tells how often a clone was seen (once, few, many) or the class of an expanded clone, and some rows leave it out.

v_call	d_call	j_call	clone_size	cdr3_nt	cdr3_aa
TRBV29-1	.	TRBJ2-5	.	TGCAGCGTTGATCAGGGATGGGAGACCCAGTACTTC	CSVDQGWETQYF
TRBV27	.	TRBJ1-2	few	TGTGCCAGCAGTTTATCGTCGCCACCCAGCTATGGCTACACCTTC	CASSLSSPPSYGYTF
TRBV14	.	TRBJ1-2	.	TGTGCCAGCATGCGGTATGGCTACACCTTC	CASMRYGYTF
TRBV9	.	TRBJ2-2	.	TGTGCCAGCAGCGTAGCTAGGACGAACACCGGGGAGCTGTTTTTT	CASSVARTNTGELFF
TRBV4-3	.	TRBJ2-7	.	TGCGCCAGCAGCCAAGAGCAAACAGGATGGACCTACGAGCAGTACTTC	CASSQEQTGWTYEQYF
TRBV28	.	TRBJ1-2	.	TGTGCCAGCAGTTTCGAGGGTATACGTGGCTACACCTTC	CASSFEGIRGYTF
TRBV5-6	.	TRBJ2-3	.	TGTGCCAGCAGTTTGGACAGAGGGGGTTTTTCGACAGATACGCAGTATTTT	CASSLDRGGFSTDTQYF
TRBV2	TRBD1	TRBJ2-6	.	TGTGCCAGCAGCCCCATCGGACAGGGCCCCTCTGGGGCCAACGTCCTGACTTTC	CASSPIGQGPSGANVLTF
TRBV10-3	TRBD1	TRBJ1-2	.	TGTGCCATCACCAGGGACAGGGGGGAGTATGGCTACACCTTC	CAITRDRGEYGYTF
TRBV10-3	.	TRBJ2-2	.	TGTGCCATCAGTACCACAGGGTTACCTGACACCGGGGAGCTGTTTTTT	CAISTTGLPDTGELFF
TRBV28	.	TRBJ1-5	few	TGTGCCAGCGGGGAACGGGACAACAATCAGCCCCAGCATTTT	CASGERDNNQPQHF
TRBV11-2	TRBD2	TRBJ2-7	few	TGTGCCAGCAGAGGACTAGCGGTTTCCTACGAGCAGTACTTC	CASRGLAVSYEQYF
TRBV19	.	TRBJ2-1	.	TGTGCCAGTAGCCTGTCGTCGTTCGAGCAGTTCTTC	CASSLSSFEQFF
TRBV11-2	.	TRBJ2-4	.	TGTGCCAGCAGCCCCAGGGGCGGGGGTTCCAAAAACATTCAGTACTTC	CASSPRGGGSKNIQYF
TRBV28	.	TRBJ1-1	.	TGTGCCAGCAGTGTCCGGGGGATCAGGAACACTGAAGCTTTCTTT	CASSVRGIRNTEAFF
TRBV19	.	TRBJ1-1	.	TGTGCCAGTAATAGGGGCGCTGAAGCTTTCTTT	CASNRGAEAFF
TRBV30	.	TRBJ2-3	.	TGTGCCTGGATATCTCGGTCAGATACGCAGTATTTT	CAWISRSDTQYF
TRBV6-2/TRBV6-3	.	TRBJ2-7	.	TGTGCCAGCAGTTATCTCTACGAGCAGTACTTC	CASSYLYEQYF